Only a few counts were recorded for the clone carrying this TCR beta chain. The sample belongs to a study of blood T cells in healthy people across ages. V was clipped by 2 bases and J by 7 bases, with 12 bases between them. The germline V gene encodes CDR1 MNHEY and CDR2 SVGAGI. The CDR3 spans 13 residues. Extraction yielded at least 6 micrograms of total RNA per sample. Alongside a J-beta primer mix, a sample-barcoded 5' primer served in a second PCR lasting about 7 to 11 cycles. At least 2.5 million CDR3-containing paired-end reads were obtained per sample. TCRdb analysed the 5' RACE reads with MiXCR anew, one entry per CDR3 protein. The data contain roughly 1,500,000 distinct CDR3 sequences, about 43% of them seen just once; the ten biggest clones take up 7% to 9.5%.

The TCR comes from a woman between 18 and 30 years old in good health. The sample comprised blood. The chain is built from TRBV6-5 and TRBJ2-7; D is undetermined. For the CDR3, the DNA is TGTGCCAGCAGTTACGGGCTCACTCGGGAGCAGTACTTC. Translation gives CASSYGLTREQYF.